This entry describes one T cell receptor beta chain. The antigen it recognizes is unknown. One base away there is no much larger clone; base qualities are not given. Libraries were made using the immunoSEQ multiplex PCR assay. For the multiplex PCR, a mixture combining 60 forward primers for TCR Vbeta segments and 13 reverse primers for TCR Jbeta segments was used. Amplification of the CDR3 region of rearranged TCR beta genes was performed with a multiplex PCR assay on genomic DNA. The amplified TCR beta libraries were sequenced on the Illumina HiSeq System as 87-base-pair reads. The study's processing was this. In a later analysis, 80 million or so unique TCR beta chains were counted across the approximately 640 repertoires, and approximately 9.9 million of these chains were shared by at least two donors. A nearest-neighbor algorithm error-corrected the raw reads and collapsed the reads into unique sequences, merging closely related sequences to remove PCR and sequencing errors. To assign V, D and J gene segments, CDR3 sequences were aligned to IMGT reference sequences. For a sequence to be retained, a match of at least six nucleotides to both a V gene segment and a J gene segment was required. Rearrangements were classified as productive when the CDR3 lacked stop codons and remained in frame with V and J, and all other rearrangements were classified as non-productive. Following IMGT convention, CDR3 was defined as the stretch from the second conserved V-encoded cysteine to the conserved J-encoded phenylalanine. The earlier analysis of 587 of the donors excluded sequences that lacked an unambiguous match to a single V gene segment. In an earlier analysis of 587 of the donors, a V segment was called functional when productive rearrangements were above 56.7%, and segregating when the standard deviation between donors exceeded 5%. A statistical classification framework was built for diagnosing cytomegalovirus status from the catalog of TCR beta chain sequences. In a later analysis, TCR nucleotide sequences were compared against IMGT/GENE-DB human TR gene sequences so that V and J genes could be assigned. A later analysis assigned CDR3 sequences and most-parsimonious VDJ recombination scenarios with the TCRdist pipeline. In a later analysis, each TCR beta chain was defined by its CDR3 amino acid sequence together with its V-gene family, and reads lacking a unique V-gene family were excluded. To address suspected cross-contamination and a sequencing artifact, a later analysis removed some 620 highly shared, low-generation-probability nucleotide sequences. For each public chain, a later analysis derived a clonal expansion index from normalized ranks of inferred template counts within each repertoire. In a later analysis, generation probabilities were computed with a VDJ recombination model fitted to out-of-frame rearrangements, and the resulting probabilities were checked against IGoR. In a later analysis, TCR-TCR, TCR-HLA and TCR-CMV co-occurrence was scored with hypergeometric tests, and a repertoire-size bias correction was applied to TCR pairs. To estimate false discovery rates, a later analysis permuted the HLA or CMV assignments 20 times. In a later analysis, co-occurring TCRs were grouped using DBSCAN, with TCRdist sequence similarity added in when clustering inside HLA-allele-positive subsets. Repertoires with fewer than 30,000 or more than 120,000 public chains were left out of co-occurrence clustering, as were five repertoires with anomalous nucleotide sharing. TCRdb limited this immuneACCESS table to in-frame rearrangements with V and J called. A share of clones is missing; checked studies link under half to unresolved V genes, and the rest is unexplained. D and trimming come from the DNA, and the V and J calls and clone size come from that table. The sample data list 100,000 or so clones, and around 76% of these were observed just once. The ten largest clones capture under 4.5% of the sample.

The entry originates in a study of cytomegalovirus exposure and HLA in healthy donors (dated by TCRdb to about 2017). For context, the study as a whole: According to an earlier analysis of 587 of the donors, about 179 million T cells yielded 100 million or so unique TCR beta sequences and roughly 280 Gb of sequence data. About 330 gigabases of sequencing data and about 92 million unique TCR sequences made up an early release that covered approximately 700 HLA-typed donors. Among the roughly 400 genotyped donors, more than 70% belonged to the genetic ancestry cluster associated with self-reported Caucasian donors. The study was designed to test whether signatures of past pathogen exposure could be identified by cataloging public T cell receptors. The T cell repertoires of 666 subjects were profiled by immunosequencing and related to cytomegalovirus serostatus. A separate validation cohort of roughly 130 different subjects was used in addition to the roughly 620-subject first cohort. The study combined high-throughput TCR immunosequencing, statistical association of individual TCRs with disease status, and machine learning to predict cytomegalovirus infection status. A later analysis re-examined previously published TCR beta repertoires from roughly 720 donors and added high-resolution HLA genotyping to investigate patterns of TCR occurrence. The later analysis used no new phenotypic data to find candidate immune exposures, relying instead on TCR beta sequences and their occurrence across donors. An earlier analysis of about 620 of the donors applied high-throughput TCR beta sequencing to assess whether each TCR beta V gene segment acted as functional or pseudogenic. Donor age, sex, ethnicity and CMV serostatus were compiled together with the repertoire data. A later genetic analysis used genome-wide SNP genotypes for about 65% of the 666 donors, treating that subset as a discovery cohort. Every discovery cohort repertoire had been produced on one sequencing platform. HLA typing included class I and class II loci at four-digit resolution. Typing coverage varied by locus: 629-630 donors for A, B, C, DRB1 and DQB1; approximately 560 for DQA1; around 570 for DPA1; under 490 for DPB1. Roughly 5 DR-DQ haplotypes were handled as single units for association and clustering, since linkage in the cohort was strong. Across about 370 genotyped donors of the cohort, an average of approximately 220,000 unique TCR beta nucleotide sequences per donor were sequenced, and roughly a sixth of those sequences were non-productive.

The CDR3 measures 10 amino acids from cysteine to phenylalanine. Kept here is only the CDR3 DNA, which spans 30 bases and is read in frame from base 1. For CDR1 and CDR2, the germline V gene (reference sequence) lists LNHDA and SQIVND. The cohort comprised 666 healthy bone marrow donors. Cohort members were all nominally healthy when sampled, although unrecorded immune exposures were likely present. The donor tested CMV seropositive and was one of the 289 seropositive cohort members. A peripheral blood sample was provided by each donor, and peripheral blood mononuclear cells were used for TCR beta sequencing. Genomic DNA extraction from the blood cell samples was performed with the Qiagen DNeasy Blood Extraction Kit. General findings and caveats noted by the study authors: A few of the identified cytomegalovirus-associated TCR beta chains were confirmed in vitro to be specific for cytomegalovirus antigens. Specific HLA alleles were associated with some 15,000 TCR beta sequences at a false discovery rate of 0.05 in a later analysis. Cytomegalovirus status was reported to be diagnosed by the classifier with high specificity and sensitivity in both the original and validation cohorts. Most CMV-associated TCR beta chains appeared to be HLA-restricted in a later analysis, and the HLA associations seemed to be driven largely by CMV exposure. The earlier analysis of approximately 590 of the donors excluded seventeen rarely observed V segments, including chromosome 9 orphons, because counts were too low. Some IMGT-functional V segments, including TRBV6-2 and TRBV6-3, could not be told apart with the 87-base-pair reads, so those segments were excluded. The authors suggested that the approach could potentially be generalized to other disease states and immunological phenotypes. A further reported finding was that TCR beta sequences accurately predicted the HLA-A and HLA-B alleles for most subjects in the first cohort. A later analysis found that HLA-associated TCR beta chains were more clonally expanded and had lower generation probabilities than equally common non-associated chains. Because HLA typing was unavailable for some donors at each locus, only the typed subset was used in association tests. Most TCR sequences were observed very rarely across donors, whereas some public TCRs were present in many individuals. Broadly in line with IMGT annotations, most TCR beta V segments showed up in productive rearrangements about 87% or about 30% of the time in an earlier analysis of several hundred of the donors. The study gave a list of under 200 TCR beta chains associated with cytomegalovirus. In a later genetic analysis, a missense DCLRE1C variant was associated with V-gene and J-gene trimming of TCR beta chains, and the association was replicated in an independent cohort. CMV serostatus was the only immune exposure information available for the cohort. In this cohort, only TCR beta chains were sequenced, and detectable features were limited by the absence of alpha or paired-chain data. In a later analysis, TCR association rates were found to vary across HLA loci, with the most associated TCRs seen for DRB1 alleles and the fewest for HLA-C alleles. Linkage disequilibrium might explain the correlated functional status among segregating V segments, but an unknown experimental factor could not be ruled out. Compared with the approximately 720-donor mean, donors in an Asian-associated ancestry cluster had fewer N-insertions in productive TCRs, according to a later genetic analysis. Presence/absence analyses assumed roughly uniform sequencing depth across donors, an assumption that may not hold. A cluster of highly shared sequence variants was judged likely to represent a technical artifact of the sequencing pipeline. When HLA alleles, especially DR and DQ, strongly co-occurred, attributing TCR associations to individual alleles was difficult. A later analysis reported that several top co-occurrence clusters appeared linked to parvovirus B19, influenza, CMV and Epstein-Barr virus.

The chain is encoded by TRBV19 joined to TRBJ1-2; the D gene is possibly TRBD1, with 5 bases matching. The sequencing sample was made of PBMCs. The clonotype originates from a woman aged 45-65 years in good health and CMV-seropositive. The nucleotide sequence is TGTGCTCAGGGCCGGTGTGGCTACACCTTC. Translated, it reads CAQGRCGYTF.